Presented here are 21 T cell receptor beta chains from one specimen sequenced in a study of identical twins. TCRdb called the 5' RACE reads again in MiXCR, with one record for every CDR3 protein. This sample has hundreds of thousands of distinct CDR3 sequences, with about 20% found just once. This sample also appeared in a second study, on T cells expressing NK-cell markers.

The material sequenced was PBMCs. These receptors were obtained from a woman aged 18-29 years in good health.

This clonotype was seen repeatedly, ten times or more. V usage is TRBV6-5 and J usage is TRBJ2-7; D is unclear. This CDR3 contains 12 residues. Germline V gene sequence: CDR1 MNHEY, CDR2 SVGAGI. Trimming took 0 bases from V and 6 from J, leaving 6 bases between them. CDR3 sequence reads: CASSYSLGEQYF. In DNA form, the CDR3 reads TGTGCCAGCAGTTACTCATTGGGCGAGCAGTACTTC.

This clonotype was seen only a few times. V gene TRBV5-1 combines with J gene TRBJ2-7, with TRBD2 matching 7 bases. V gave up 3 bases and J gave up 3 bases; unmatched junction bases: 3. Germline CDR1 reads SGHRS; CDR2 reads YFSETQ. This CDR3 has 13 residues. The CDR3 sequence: CASSWTSFYEQYF. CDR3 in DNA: TGCGCCAGCAGCTGGACTAGTTTCTACGAGCAGTACTTC.

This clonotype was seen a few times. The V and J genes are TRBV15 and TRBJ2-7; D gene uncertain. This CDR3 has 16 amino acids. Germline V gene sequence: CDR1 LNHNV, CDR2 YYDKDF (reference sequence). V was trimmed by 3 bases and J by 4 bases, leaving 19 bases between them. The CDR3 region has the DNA TGTGCCACCAGCAGGGAAGACATACTCTTGGGGTACGAGCAGTACTTC. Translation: CATSREDILLGYEQYF.

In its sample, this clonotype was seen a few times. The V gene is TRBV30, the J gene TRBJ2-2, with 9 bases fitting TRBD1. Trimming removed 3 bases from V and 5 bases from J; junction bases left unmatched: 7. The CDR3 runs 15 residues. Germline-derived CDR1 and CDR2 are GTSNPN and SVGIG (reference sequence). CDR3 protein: CAWSRGQGRTGELFF. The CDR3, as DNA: TGTGCCTGGAGCCGGGGACAGGGACGGACCGGGGAGCTGTTTTTT. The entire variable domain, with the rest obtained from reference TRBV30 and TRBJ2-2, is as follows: SQTIHQWPATLVQPVGSPLSLECTVEGTSNPNLYWYRQAAGRGLQLLFYSVGIGQISSEVPQNLSASRPQDRQFILSSKKLLLSDSGFYLCAWSRGQGRTGELFFGEGSRLTVL.

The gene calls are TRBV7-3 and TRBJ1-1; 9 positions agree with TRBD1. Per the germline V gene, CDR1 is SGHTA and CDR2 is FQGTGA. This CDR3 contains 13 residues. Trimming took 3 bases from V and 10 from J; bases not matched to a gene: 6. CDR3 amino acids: CASSLEGTGTAFF. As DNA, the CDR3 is TGTGCCAGCAGCTTGGAGGGGACAGGGACAGCTTTCTTT.

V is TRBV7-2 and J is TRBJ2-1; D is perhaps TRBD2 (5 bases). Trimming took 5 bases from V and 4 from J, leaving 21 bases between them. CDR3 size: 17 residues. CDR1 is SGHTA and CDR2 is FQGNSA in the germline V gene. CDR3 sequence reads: CASSPHHPIGVYNEQFF. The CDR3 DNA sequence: TGTGCCAGCAGCCCACACCATCCAATCGGGGTATACAATGAGCAGTTCTTC.

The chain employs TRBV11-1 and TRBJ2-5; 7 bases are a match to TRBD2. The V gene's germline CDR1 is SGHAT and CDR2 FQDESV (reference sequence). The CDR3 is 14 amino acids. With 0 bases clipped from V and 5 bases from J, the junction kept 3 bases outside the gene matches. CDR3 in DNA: TGTGCCAGCAGCTTAGCGGGGGGGATGGAGACCCAGTACTTC. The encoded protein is CASSLAGGMETQYF. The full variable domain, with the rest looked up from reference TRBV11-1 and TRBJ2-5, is EAEVAQSPRYKITEKSQAVAFWCDPISGHATLYWYRQILGQGPELLVQFQDESVVDDSQLPKDRFSAERLKGVDSTLKIQPAELGDSAMYLCASSLAGGMETQYFGPGTRLLVL.

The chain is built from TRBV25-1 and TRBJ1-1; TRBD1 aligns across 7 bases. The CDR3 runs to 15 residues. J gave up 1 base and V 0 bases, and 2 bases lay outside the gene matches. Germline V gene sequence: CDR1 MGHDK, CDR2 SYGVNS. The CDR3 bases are TGTGCCAGCAGTGAATATCAGGGGGGGAACACTGAAGCTTTCTTT. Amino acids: CASSEYQGGNTEAFF.

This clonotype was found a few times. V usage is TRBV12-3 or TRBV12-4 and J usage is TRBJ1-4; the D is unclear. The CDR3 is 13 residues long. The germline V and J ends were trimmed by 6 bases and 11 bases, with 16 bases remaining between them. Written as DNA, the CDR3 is TGTGCCAGCAGCCCTTCCGTGGGGATTAAACTGTTTTTT. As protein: CASSPSVGIKLFF.

The CDR3 DNA sequence: TGTGCCAGCAGTTATCGGGCAGGGACCTCGCCCCAGCATTTT. It encodes CASSYRAGTSPQHF. V and J are TRBV12-3 or TRBV12-4 and TRBJ1-5, with D maybe TRBD1 (5 bases). Trimming took 4 bases from V and 9 from J, leaving 16 bases between them. The CDR3 contains 14 residues.

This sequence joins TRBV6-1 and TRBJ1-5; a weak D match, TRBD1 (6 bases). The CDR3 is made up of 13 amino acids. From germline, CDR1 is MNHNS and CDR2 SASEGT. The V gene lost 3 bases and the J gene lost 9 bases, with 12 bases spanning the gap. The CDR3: CASSDRGERPQHF. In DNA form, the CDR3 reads TGTGCCAGCAGTGATAGGGGGGAACGGCCCCAGCATTTT.

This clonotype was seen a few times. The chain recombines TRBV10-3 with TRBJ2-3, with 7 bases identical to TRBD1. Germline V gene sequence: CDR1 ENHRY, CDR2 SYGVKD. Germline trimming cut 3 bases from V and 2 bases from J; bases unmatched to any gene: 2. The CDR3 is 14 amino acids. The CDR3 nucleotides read TGTGCCATCAGTGAACAGGGGAACACAGATACGCAGTATTTT. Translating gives CAISEQGNTDTQYF.

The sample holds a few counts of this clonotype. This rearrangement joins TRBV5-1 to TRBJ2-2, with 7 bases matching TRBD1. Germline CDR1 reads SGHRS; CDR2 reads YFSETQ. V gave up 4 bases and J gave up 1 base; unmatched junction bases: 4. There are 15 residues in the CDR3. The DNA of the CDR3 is TGCGCCAGCAGCCTAGGGGACAGGAACACCGGGGAGCTGTTTTTT. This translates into CASSLGDRNTGELFF. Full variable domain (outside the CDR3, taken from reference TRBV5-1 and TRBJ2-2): KAGVTQTPRYLIKTRGQQVTLSCSPISGHRSVSWYQQTPGQGLQFLFEYFSETQRNKGNFPGRFSGRQFSNSRSEMNVSTLELGDSALYLCASSLGDRNTGELFFGEGSRLTVL.

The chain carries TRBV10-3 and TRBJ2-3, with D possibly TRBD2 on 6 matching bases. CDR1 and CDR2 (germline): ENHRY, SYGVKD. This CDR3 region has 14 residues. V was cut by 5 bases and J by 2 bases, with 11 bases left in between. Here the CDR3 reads CAISNLAVTDTQYF. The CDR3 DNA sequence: TGTGCCATCAGTAATTTAGCGGTCACAGATACGCAGTATTTT.

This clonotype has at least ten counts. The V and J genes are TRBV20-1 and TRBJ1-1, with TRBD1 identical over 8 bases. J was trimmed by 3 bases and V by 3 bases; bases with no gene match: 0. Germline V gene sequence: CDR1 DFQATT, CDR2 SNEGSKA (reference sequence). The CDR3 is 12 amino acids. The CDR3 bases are TGCAGTGCTAGGACAGGGGACACTGAAGCTTTCTTT. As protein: CSARTGDTEAFF.

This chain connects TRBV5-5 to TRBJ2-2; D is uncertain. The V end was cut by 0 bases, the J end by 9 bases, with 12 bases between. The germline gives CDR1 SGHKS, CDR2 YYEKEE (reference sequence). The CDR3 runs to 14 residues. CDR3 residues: CASSLASLPRELFF. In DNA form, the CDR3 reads TGTGCCAGCAGCTTGGCGTCTTTGCCTCGGGAGCTGTTTTTT.

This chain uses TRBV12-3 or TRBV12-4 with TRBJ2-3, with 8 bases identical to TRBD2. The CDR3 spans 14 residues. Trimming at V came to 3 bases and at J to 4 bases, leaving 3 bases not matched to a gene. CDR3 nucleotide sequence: TGTGCCAGCAGTTTCGTGGGACTAGCAGATACGCAGTATTTT. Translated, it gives CASSFVGLADTQYF.

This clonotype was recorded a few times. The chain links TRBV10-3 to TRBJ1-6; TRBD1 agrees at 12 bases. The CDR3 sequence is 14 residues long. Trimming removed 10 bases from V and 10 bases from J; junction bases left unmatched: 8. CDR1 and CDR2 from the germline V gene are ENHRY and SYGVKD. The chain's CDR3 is CATSGTGGRSPLHF. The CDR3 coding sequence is TGTGCCACCTCCGGGACAGGGGGCCGCTCACCCCTCCACTTT.

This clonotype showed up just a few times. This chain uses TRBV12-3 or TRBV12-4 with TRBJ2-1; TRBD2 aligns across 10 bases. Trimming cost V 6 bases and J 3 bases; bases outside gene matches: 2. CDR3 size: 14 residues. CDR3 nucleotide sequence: TGTGCCAGCAGAACTAGCGGGATCTACAATGAGCAGTTCTTC. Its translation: CASRTSGIYNEQFF.

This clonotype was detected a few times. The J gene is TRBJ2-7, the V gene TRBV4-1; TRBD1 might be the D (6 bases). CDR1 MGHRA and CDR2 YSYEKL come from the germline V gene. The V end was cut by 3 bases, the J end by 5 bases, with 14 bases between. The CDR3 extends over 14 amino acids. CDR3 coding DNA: TGCGCCAGCAGCCACCAGGGGAAAAGGCACGAGCAGTACTTC. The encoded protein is CASSHQGKRHEQYF.

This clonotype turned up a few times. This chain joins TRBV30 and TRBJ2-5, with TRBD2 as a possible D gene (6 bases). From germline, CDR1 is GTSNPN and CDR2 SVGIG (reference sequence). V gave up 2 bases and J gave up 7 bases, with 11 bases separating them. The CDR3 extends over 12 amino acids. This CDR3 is CAWSHGGGTQYF. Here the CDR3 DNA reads TGTGCCTGGAGTCACGGGGGAGGGACCCAGTACTTC.